The source of this T cell receptor beta chain is a study of T cell responses to AZD1222 COVID-19 vaccine. General observations from the study: Spike-wide vaccine-associated CD4 TCRs dominated at 160-218 and 743-854.

Profiled with immunoSEQ multiplex PCR; TCRdb holds only in-frame clones, not every one. The sample has about 120,000 clones, 80% to 90% seen once. This clone was picked up a small number of times. Its antigen is still unknown. In germline, CDR1 is LNHDA, CDR2 SQIVND (reference sequence). The CDR3 has 14 residues. V lost 3 bases, J lost 0 bases, and 6 bases lay in between. The starting material was peripheral blood, obtained on day 0 of AZD1222 vaccination. The rearrangement uses TRBV19 and TRBJ2-1; D is ambiguous. The TCR comes from an adult in good health. CDR3 residues: CASSMWSSYNEQFF. The CDR3 nucleotides read TGTGCCAGTAGTATGTGGAGCTCCTACAATGAGCAGTTCTTC. Looking up the rest from reference TRBV19 and TRBJ2-1 gives the full variable domain: DGGITQSPKYLFRKEGQNVTLSCEQNLNHDAMYWYRQDPGQGLRLIYYSQIVNDFQKGDIAEGYSVSREKKESFPLTVTSAQKNPTAFYLCASSMWSSYNEQFFGPGTRLTVL.